This entry lists 7 T cell receptor beta chains sequenced from one sample in a study of blood T cell repertoires in COVID-19. The table came from immunoSEQ multiplex PCR; TCRdb's copy has only in-frame clones and leaves some out. The sample yields 150,000 to 250,000 clones, approximately 80% seen once. Input material: peripheral blood. The receptor source for this set is a human donor with acute or convalescent COVID-19. The donor label of this sample is uncertain.

The chain uses TRBV13 and TRBJ2-2; 10 bases match TRBD2. CDR1 is PRHDT and CDR2 is FYEKMQ in the germline V gene (reference sequence). CDR3 size: 16 residues. V gave up 5 bases and J gave up 5 bases; unmatched junction bases: 8. CDR3 bases: TGTGCCAGCAGCCTCCGACTAGCGGGTGAAACCGGGGAGCTGTTTTTT. This encodes CASSLRLAGETGELFF.

Only one count was recorded for this clone. The rearrangement links TRBV6-6 to TRBJ2-7; 7 nucleotides line up with TRBD2. CDR3 length: 14 amino acids. Unmatched junction bases numbered 3, after V lost 2 bases and J lost 2 bases. Germline assignment: CDR1 MNHNY and CDR2 SVGAGI (reference sequence). This chain's CDR3 is CASSYGGGPYEQYF. CDR3 in DNA: TGTGCCAGCAGTTACGGGGGAGGGCCCTACGAGCAGTACTTC.

This clone has more than one count but fewer than ten. V gene TRBV6-5 combines with J gene TRBJ2-7; TRBD2 aligns across 9 bases. J gave up 6 bases and V 7 bases, and 7 bases lay outside the gene matches. This CDR3 is built from 13 residues. Germline V gene sequence: CDR1 MNHEY, CDR2 SVGAGI. CDR3 amino acids: CASTLAGEGEQYF. CDR3 in DNA: TGTGCCAGCACCTTAGCGGGAGAAGGCGAGCAGTACTTC.

This sequence joins TRBV10-2 and TRBJ2-7; weak D call: TRBD2 (6 bases). The CDR3 contains 17 residues. V lost 0 bases and J 3 bases, leaving 18 bases between the germline ends. Germline lookup yields CDR1 WSHSY and CDR2 SAAADI. CDR3 DNA: TGCGCCAGCAGTGAGTCGTCAGGTACGGGGAGGAACTACGAGCAGTACTTC. This translates into CASSESSGTGRNYEQYF.

The chain is built from TRBV15 and TRBJ1-1; 9 bases line up with TRBD1. Germline loops: CDR1 LNHNV, CDR2 YYDKDF (reference sequence). V gave up 0 bases and J gave up 10 bases; unmatched junction bases: 6. This CDR3 region has 14 residues. CDR3 in amino acids: CATSRDYTGGRAFF. The CDR3, as DNA: TGTGCCACCAGCAGAGACTATACAGGGGGCCGAGCTTTCTTT.

This sequence joins TRBV9 and TRBJ2-3; weak D call: TRBD2 (6 bases). CDR3 length: 14 amino acids. Germline V CDR1 and CDR2: SGDLS, YYNGEE. V gave up 4 bases and J gave up 2 bases, with 11 bases separating them. CDR3 amino acids: CASSRDFLTDTQYF. As DNA, the CDR3 is TGTGCCAGCAGCCGGGACTTCCTCACAGATACGCAGTATTTT.

The chain employs TRBV5-1 and TRBJ2-1, with 9 positions matching TRBD2. Germline values: CDR1 SGHRS, CDR2 YFSETQ. The CDR3 has 15 residues. The junction had 6 bases not matched to a gene; V was cut back by 3 bases and J by 5 bases. In DNA form, the CDR3 reads TGCGCCAGCAGCTGGGGCAGCGGGAGGAACAATGAGCAGTTCTTC. It encodes CASSWGSGRNNEQFF.